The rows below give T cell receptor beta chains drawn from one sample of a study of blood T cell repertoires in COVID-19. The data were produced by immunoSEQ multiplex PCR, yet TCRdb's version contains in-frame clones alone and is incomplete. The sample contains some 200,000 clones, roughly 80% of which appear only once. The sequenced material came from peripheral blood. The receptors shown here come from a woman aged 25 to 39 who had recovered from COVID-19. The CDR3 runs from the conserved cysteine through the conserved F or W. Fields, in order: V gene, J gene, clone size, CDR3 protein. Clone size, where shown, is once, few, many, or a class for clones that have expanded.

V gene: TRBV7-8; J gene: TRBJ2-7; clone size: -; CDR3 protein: CASSLDLAGYVYEQYF
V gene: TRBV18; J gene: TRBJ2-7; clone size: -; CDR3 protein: CASSPPLSGRPYEQYF
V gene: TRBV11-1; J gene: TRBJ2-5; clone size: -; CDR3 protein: CASSPGQGMWETQYF
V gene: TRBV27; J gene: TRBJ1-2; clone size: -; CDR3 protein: CASSSVLTGGAGYGYTF
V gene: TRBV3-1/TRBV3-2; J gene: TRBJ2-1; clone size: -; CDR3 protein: CASSQPPGSSYNEQFF
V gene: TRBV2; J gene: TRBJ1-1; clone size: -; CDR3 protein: CASSVRGDTEAFF
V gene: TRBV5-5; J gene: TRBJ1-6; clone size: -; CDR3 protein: CASSITGVGALHF
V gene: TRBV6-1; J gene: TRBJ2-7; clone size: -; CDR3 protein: CASSEVAYEQYF
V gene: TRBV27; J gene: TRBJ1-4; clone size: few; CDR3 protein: CASSPRRGEKLFF
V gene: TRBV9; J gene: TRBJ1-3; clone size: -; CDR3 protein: CASSLMGQGKGSGNTIYF
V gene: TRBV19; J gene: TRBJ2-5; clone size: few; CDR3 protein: CASSTQGVETQYF
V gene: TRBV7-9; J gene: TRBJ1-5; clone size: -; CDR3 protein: CASSPFPSGQPQHF